The present TCR beta chain was sequenced within a study of radiation and T cells in renal cell carcinoma. TCRdb's copy holds only in-frame clones and misses some; the assay was immunoSEQ multiplex PCR. The data hold tens of thousands of clones, with 70% to 80% observed a single time. A word on this clone: The antigen remains unidentified.

Time point in this sample: blood 2 weeks post-SBRT. Treatment defined: 15 Gy SBRT to primary tumor, nephrectomy 4 weeks later. Serial blood draws occurred at baseline and 2 and 4 weeks post-SBRT. Clear cell pathology was present in this patient's renal cell carcinoma. V lost 7 bases, J lost 4 bases, and 16 bases lay in between. CDR3 length: 14 amino acids. Per the germline V gene, CDR1 is MNHEY and CDR2 is SMNVEV (reference sequence). Study conclusions and caveats: From baseline, blood top tumor clonotypes peaked at 2 weeks post-radiation.

The receptor was derived from a man aged 55-75 years with renal cell carcinoma. Source: blood, taken from a patient whose treatment included radiotherapy and nephrectomy. The rearrangement uses TRBV27 and TRBJ1-1, with D unclear. The CDR3 bases are TGTGCCAGCACCTGGGGTCTCGGGTCCACTGAAGCTTTCTTT. This gives the protein CASTWGLGSTEAFF.